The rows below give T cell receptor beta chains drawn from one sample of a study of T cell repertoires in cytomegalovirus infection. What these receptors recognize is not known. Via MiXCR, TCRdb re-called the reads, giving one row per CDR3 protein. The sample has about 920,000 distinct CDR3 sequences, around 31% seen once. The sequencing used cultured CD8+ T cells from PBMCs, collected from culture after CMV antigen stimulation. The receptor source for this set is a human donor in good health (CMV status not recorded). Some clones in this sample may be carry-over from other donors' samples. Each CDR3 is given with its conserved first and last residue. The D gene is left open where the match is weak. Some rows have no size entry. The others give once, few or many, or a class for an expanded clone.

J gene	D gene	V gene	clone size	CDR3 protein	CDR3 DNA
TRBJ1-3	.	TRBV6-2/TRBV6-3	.	CASSRRRDTIYF	TGTGCCAGCAGCAGGAGGCGGGACACCATATATTTT
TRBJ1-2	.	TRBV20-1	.	CSADEQELYGYTF	TGCAGTGCTGACGAACAGGAGCTATATGGCTACACCTTC
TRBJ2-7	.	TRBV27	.	CASGPRLAYEQYF	TGTGCCAGCGGACCTAGGCTGGCCTACGAGCAGTACTTC
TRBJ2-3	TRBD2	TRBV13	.	CASLPTSGGRGDTQYF	TGTGCCAGCTTACCGACTAGCGGGGGGCGGGGAGATACACAGTATTTT
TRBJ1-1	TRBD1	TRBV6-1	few	CASNPLDRDDEAFF	TGTGCCAGCAATCCGCTCGACAGGGACGATGAAGCTTTCTTT
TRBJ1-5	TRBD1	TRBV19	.	CASSFGQGEYPQHF	TGTGCCAGTAGTTTCGGACAGGGGGAGTATCCCCAGCATTTT
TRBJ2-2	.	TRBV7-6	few	CASSLVWGTGELFF	TGTGCCAGCAGCTTAGTTTGGGGGACCGGGGAGCTGTTTTTT
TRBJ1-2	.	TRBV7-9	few	CASSTLGTVNYGYTF	TGTGCCAGCAGCACCCTCGGAACAGTTAACTATGGCTACACCTTC
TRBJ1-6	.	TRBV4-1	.	CASSRRDGYNSPLHF	TGTGCCAGCAGCCGAAGGGACGGATATAATTCACCCCTCCACTTT
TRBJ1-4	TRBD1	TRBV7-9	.	CASSLADRGLHEKLFF	TGTGCCAGCAGCTTAGCGGACAGGGGGCTTCATGAAAAACTGTTTTTT
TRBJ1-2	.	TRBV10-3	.	CAISQAGAQGYTF	TGTGCCATCAGCCAAGCAGGGGCCCAGGGCTACACCTTC
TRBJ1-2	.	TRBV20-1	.	CSAYGGSRTYGYTF	TGCAGTGCTTATGGTGGCAGCAGAACATATGGCTACACCTTC
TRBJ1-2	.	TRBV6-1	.	CASSEVTVYGYTF	TGTGCCAGCAGTGAAGTGACGGTCTATGGCTACACCTTC
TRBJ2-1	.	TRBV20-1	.	CSATGDYNNEQFF	TGCAGTGCTACAGGGGACTACAACAATGAGCAGTTCTTC
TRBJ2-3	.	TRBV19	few	CGTQARGDTQYF	TGTGGGACGCAGGCGAGGGGAGATACGCAGTATTTT
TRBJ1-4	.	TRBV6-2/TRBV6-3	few	CASIPTGSTNEKLFF	TGTGCCAGCATTCCGACAGGTTCAACTAATGAAAAACTGTTTTTT
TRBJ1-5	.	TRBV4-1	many	CASSQAGSNQPQHF	TGCGCCAGCAGCCAAGCCGGAAGCAATCAGCCCCAGCATTTT
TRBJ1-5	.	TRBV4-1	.	CASSQAPNQPQHF	TGCGCCAGCAGCCAAGCCCCCAATCAGCCCCAGCATTTT
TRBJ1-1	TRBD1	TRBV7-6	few	CASSTTGVNTEAFF	TGTGCCAGCAGCACAACAGGGGTGAACACTGAAGCTTTCTTT
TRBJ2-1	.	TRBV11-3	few	CASSNPGRGSYNEQFF	TGTGCCAGCAGCAACCCGGGCCGAGGCTCCTACAATGAGCAGTTCTTC
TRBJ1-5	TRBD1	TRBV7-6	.	CASSLRDRGIDQPQHF	TGTGCCAGCAGCTTAAGGGACAGGGGGATCGATCAGCCCCAGCATTTT
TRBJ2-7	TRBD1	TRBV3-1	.	CASSRTGGRGEQYF	TGTGCCAGCAGCCGGACAGGGGGGAGGGGCGAGCAGTACTTC
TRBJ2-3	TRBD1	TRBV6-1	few	CASYPGQGLDTQYF	TGTGCCAGCTACCCGGGACAGGGCCTAGATACGCAGTATTTT
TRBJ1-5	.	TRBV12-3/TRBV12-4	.	CAGSLAWGGKSNQPQHF	TGTGCCGGCAGTTTAGCGTGGGGGGGGAAAAGCAATCAGCCCCAGCATTTT
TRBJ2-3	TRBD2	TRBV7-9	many	CASSDQAGANTDTQYF	TGTGCCAGCAGCGACCAAGCGGGGGCCAACACAGATACGCAGTATTTT
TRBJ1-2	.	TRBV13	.	CASSWGGANYGYTF	TGTGCCAGCAGCTGGGGGGGAGCGAACTATGGCTACACCTTC
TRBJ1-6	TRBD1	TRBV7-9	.	CASRGTGDNSPLHF	TGTGCCAGCAGAGGGACAGGGGATAATTCACCCCTCCACTTT
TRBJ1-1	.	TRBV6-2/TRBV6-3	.	CASTKQNTEAFF	TGTGCCAGCACTAAACAGAACACTGAAGCTTTCTTT
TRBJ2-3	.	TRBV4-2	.	CASSQAIGASVRQYF	TGTGCCAGCAGCCAAGCGATCGGAGCTAGCGTCAGGCAGTATTTT
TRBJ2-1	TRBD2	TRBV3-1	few	CASSQPTPETSGDWRFYNEQFF	TGTGCCAGCAGCCAACCAACTCCCGAGACTAGCGGTGATTGGAGATTCTACAATGAGCAGTTCTTC
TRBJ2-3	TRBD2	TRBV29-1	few	CSVGGLAGGRYFTDTQYF	TGCAGCGTCGGAGGACTAGCGGGGGGCCGTTACTTCACAGATACGCAGTATTTT
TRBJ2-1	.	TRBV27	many	CASSFSSSYNEQFF	TGTGCCAGCAGCTTCTCCTCCTCCTACAATGAGCAGTTCTTC
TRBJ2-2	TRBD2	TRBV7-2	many	CASSLPSGGVNTGELFF	TGTGCCAGCAGCTTACCTAGCGGGGGAGTAAACACCGGGGAGCTGTTTTTT
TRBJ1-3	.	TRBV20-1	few	CSAPEGPAVSGNTIYF	TGCAGTGCGCCGGAAGGGCCAGCCGTCTCTGGAAACACCATATATTTT
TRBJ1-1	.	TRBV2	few	CASNGGRPAEAFF	TGTGCCAGCAATGGCGGACGCCCGGCTGAAGCTTTCTTT
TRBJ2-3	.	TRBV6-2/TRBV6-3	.	CASSYMSVKGTDTQYF	TGTGCCAGCAGTTACATGTCCGTGAAGGGCACAGATACGCAGTATTTT
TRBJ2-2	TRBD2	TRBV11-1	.	CASSWGLAVNTGELFF	TGTGCCAGCAGCTGGGGACTAGCGGTGAACACCGGGGAGCTGTTTTTT
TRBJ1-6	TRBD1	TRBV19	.	CASTDPGAGGRYNSPLHF	TGTGCCAGTACCGACCCCGGGGCAGGGGGCAGGTATAATTCACCCCTCCACTTT
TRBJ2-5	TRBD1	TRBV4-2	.	CASSQAGQLIQETQYF	TGTGCCAGCAGCCAAGCGGGACAGTTAATTCAAGAGACCCAGTACTTC
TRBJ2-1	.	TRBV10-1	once	CASSDLRWNEQFF	TGCGCCAGCAGTGATTTGAGGTGGAATGAGCAGTTCTTC
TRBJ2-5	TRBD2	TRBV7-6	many	CASSWTSGDETQYF	TGTGCCAGCAGCTGGACTAGCGGGGACGAGACCCAGTACTTC
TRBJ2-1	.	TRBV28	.	CASSLRWASAIWGEQFF	TGTGCCAGCAGTTTAAGGTGGGCTAGCGCTATCTGGGGTGAGCAGTTCTTC
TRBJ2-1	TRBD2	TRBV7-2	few	CASSRWGGGANNEQFF	TGTGCCAGCAGCCGCTGGGGCGGGGGGGCTAACAATGAGCAGTTCTTC
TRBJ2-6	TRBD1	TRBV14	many	CASSHTLGTGKGGANVLTF	TGTGCCAGCAGCCACACCCTAGGGACAGGGAAGGGTGGGGCCAACGTCCTGACTTTC
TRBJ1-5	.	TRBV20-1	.	CSAKARGNQPQHF	TGCAGTGCCAAGGCGCGGGGGAATCAGCCCCAGCATTTT
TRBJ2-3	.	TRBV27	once	CASSQGGTRTDTQYF	TGTGCCAGCAGCCAGGGCGGGACTCGCACAGATACGCAGTATTTT
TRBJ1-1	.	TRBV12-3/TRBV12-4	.	CASSTGGENTEAFF	TGTGCCAGCTCCACCGGGGGCGAGAACACTGAAGCTTTCTTT
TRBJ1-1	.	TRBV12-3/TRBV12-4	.	CASSSGQSAEAFF	TGTGCCAGCAGTTCTGGACAGTCCGCTGAAGCTTTCTTT
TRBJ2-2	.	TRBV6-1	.	CASNPRDKHTGELFF	TGTGCCAGCAACCCCCGGGACAAACACACCGGGGAGCTGTTTTTT
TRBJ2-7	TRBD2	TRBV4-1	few	CASSRDGLAGSRGEQYF	TGCGCCAGCAGTCGAGACGGACTAGCGGGTTCTCGAGGCGAGCAGTACTTC
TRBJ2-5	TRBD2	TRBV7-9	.	CASSGGLAGAKKETQYF	TGTGCCAGCAGCGGGGGACTAGCGGGGGCAAAGAAAGAGACCCAGTACTTC
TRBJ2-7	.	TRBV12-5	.	CASGLVGDEQYF	TGTGCTAGTGGTTTGGTAGGGGACGAGCAGTACTTC
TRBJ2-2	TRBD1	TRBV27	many	CASSLSDRGVFTGELFF	TGTGCCAGCAGTTTATCGGACAGGGGGGTTTTTACCGGGGAGCTGTTTTTT
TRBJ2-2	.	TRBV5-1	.	CASNVGHTGELFF	TGCGCCAGCAACGTTGGGCACACCGGGGAGCTGTTTTTT
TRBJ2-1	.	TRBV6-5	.	CASSYSRAPNNEQFF	TGTGCCAGCAGTTACTCGCGGGCGCCTAACAATGAGCAGTTCTTC
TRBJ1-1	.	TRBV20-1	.	CSAKIWGAGGTEAFF	TGCAGTGCTAAGATATGGGGGGCAGGTGGAACTGAAGCTTTCTTT
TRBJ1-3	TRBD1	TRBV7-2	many	CASSGQVPTGNTIYF	TGTGCCAGCAGCGGACAGGTTCCCACTGGAAACACCATATATTTT
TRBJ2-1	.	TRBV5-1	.	CASEGVTGRLFF	TGCGCCAGCGAGGGGGTCACAGGGAGACTGTTCTTC
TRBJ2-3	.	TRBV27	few	CASSITRSTDTQYF	TGTGCCAGCAGCATCACCCGGAGCACAGATACGCAGTATTTT
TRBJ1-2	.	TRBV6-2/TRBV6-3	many	CASSLLILGLDGYTF	TGTGCCAGCAGCCTATTGATACTAGGGCTTGATGGCTACACCTTC